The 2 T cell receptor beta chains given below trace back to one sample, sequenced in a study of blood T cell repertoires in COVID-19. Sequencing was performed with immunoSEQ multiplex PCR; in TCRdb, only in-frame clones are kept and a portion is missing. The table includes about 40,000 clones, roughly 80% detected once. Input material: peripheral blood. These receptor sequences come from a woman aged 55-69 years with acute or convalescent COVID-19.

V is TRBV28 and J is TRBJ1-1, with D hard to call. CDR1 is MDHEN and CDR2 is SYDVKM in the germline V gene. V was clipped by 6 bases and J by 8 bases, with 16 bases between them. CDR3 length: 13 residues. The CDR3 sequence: CASSKTGDWEAFF. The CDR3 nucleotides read TGTGCCAGCAGCAAAACGGGAGACTGGGAAGCTTTCTTT.

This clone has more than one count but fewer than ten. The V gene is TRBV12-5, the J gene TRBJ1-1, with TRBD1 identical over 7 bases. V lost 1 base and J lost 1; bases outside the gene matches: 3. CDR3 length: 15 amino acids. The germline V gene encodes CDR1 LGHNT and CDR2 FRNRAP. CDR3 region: CASGLGGTENTEAFF. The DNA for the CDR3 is TGTGCTAGTGGTTTGGGGGGGACAGAGAACACTGAAGCTTTCTTT.